This TCR beta chain was recorded in a study of blood T cells in healthy people across ages. Overall study results and limits: Older individuals had lower TCR beta diversity per million T cells (the decline was roughly linear). Any changes in expanded clonotypes were possibly confounded, as donor CMV status remained unknown.

Germline V gene data show CDR1 as LGHNA and CDR2 as YNFKEQ. The CDR3 extends over 15 amino acids. Trimming stripped 2 bases from V and 2 bases from J, with 13 bases between. A remark on this clonotype: Its matching antigen is unknown.

A second roughly 7 to 12 cycle PCR used barcoded and J-beta primers. MiXCR, applied by TCRdb to the 5' RACE reads, yields one record per CDR3 protein. The sample carries roughly 1.5 million distinct CDR3 sequences, 35% to 45% recorded once. Donors were systemically healthy Caucasian individuals from Russia aged roughly 6 to 95 years. Staff drew around 10 milliliters of peripheral blood from each donor. Source material: blood. V usage is TRBV4-2 and J usage is TRBJ2-7; D possibly uses TRBD1 or TRBD2 (5 bases each). The clonotype was recovered from a woman aged 18 to 35 in good health. Written as DNA, the CDR3 is TGTGCCAGCAGCCAATGGATAGGGACCCCCTACGAGCAGTACTTC. This encodes CASSQWIGTPYEQYF.